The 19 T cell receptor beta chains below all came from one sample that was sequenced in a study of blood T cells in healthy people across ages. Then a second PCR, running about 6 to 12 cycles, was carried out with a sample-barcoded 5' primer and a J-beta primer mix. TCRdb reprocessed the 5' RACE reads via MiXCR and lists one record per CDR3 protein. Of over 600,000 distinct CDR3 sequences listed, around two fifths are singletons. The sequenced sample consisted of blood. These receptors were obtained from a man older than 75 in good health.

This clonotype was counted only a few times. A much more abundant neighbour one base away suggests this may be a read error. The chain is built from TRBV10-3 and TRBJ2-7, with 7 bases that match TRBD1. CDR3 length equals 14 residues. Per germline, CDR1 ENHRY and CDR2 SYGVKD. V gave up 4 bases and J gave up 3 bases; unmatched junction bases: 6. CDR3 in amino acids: CAISGAGTVYEQYF. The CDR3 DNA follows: TGTGCCATCAGTGGAGCCGGGACAGTCTACGAGCAGTACTTC.

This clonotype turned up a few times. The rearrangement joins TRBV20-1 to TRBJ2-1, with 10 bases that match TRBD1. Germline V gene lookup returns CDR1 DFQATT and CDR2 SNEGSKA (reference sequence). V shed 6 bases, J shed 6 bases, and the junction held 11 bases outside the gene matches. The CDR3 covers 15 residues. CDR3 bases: TGCAGTGCGCTAGGAGGGACAGGGGCACCCAATGAGCAGTTCTTC. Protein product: CSALGGTGAPNEQFF.

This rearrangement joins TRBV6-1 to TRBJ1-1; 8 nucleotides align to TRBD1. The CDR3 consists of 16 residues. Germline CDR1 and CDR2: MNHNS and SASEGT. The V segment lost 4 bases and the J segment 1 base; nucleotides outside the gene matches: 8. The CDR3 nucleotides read TGTGCCAGCAGTGGCCCGGGACAGGATGCGAACACTGAAGCTTTCTTT. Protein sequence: CASSGPGQDANTEAFF.

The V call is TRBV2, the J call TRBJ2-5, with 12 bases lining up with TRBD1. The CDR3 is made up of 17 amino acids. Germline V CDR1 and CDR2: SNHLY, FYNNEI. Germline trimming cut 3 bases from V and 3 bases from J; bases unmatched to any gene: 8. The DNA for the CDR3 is TGTGCCAGCAGTGACCCCCGGGACAGGGGGCTGGAAGAGACCCAGTACTTC. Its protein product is CASSDPRDRGLEETQYF.

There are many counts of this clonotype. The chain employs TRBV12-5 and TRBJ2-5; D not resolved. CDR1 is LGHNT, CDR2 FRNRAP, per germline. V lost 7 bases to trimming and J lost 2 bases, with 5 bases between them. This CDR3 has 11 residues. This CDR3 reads CASASQETQYF. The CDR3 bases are TGTGCTAGTGCCAGTCAAGAGACCCAGTACTTC.

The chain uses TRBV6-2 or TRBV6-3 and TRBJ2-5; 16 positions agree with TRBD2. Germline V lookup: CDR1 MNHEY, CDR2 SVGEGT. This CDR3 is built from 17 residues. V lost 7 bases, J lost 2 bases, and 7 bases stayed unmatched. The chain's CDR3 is CASNRPGLAGGQETQYF. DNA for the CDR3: TGTGCCAGCAACAGACCGGGACTAGCGGGGGGGCAAGAGACCCAGTACTTC.

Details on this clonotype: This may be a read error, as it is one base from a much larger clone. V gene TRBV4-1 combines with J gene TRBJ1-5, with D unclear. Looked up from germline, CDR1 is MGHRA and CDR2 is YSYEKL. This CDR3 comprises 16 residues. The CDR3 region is CTSSQDWAQSNQPQHF. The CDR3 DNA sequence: TGCACCAGCAGCCAAGATTGGGCGCAGAGCAATCAGCCCCAGCATTTT.

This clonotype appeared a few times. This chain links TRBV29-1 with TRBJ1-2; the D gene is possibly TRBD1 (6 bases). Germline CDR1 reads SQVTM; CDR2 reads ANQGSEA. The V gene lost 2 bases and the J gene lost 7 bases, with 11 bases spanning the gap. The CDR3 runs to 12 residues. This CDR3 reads CSVESGEGGYTF. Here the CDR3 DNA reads TGCAGCGTTGAATCAGGGGAGGGTGGCTACACCTTC.

The CDR3 DNA sequence: TGCAGTGCTGCCCTGACTAGCGGGGGCTCGGAGACCCAGTTCTTC. The encoded protein is CSAALTSGGSETQFF. The genes are TRBV20-1 and TRBJ2-1; TRBD2 agrees at 12 bases. Germline V gene lookup returns CDR1 DFQATT and CDR2 SNEGSKA (reference sequence). J lost 13 bases, V lost 5 bases, and 15 bases had no gene match. This CDR3 is built from 15 residues.

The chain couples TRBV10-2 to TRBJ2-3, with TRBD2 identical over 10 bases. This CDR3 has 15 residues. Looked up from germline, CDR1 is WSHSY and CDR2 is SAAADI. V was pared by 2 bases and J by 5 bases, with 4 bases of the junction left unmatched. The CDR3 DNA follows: TGCGCCAGCAGTGAGGCTAGCGGGGGAATAGATACGCAGTATTTT. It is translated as CASSEASGGIDTQYF.

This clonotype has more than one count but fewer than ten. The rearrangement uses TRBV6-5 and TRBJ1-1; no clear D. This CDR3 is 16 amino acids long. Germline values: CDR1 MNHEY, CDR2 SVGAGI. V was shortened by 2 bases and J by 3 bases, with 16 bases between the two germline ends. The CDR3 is CASSYGGEFGDTEAFF. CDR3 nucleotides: TGTGCCAGCAGTTACGGTGGGGAGTTTGGTGACACTGAAGCTTTCTTT.

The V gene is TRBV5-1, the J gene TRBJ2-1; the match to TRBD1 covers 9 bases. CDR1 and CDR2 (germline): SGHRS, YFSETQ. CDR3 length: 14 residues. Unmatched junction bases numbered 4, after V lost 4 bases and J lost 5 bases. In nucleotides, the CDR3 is TGCGCCAGCAGCCGGGACAGGGCCAACAATGAGCAGTTCTTC. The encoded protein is CASSRDRANNEQFF.

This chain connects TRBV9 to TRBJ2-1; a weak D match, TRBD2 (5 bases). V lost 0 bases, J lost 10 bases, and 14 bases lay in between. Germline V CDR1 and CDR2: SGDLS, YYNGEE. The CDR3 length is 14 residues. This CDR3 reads CASSVERGSGEQFF. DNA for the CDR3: TGTGCCAGCAGCGTAGAGAGAGGGAGTGGGGAGCAGTTCTTC.

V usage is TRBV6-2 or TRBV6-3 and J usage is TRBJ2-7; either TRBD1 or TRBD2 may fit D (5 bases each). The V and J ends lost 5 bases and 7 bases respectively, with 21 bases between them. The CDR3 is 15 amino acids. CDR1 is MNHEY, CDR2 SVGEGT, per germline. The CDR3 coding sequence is TGTGCCAGCAGTCCCAGTTACTTCGGGGCGTGGGAGCAGTACTTC. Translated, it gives CASSPSYFGAWEQYF.

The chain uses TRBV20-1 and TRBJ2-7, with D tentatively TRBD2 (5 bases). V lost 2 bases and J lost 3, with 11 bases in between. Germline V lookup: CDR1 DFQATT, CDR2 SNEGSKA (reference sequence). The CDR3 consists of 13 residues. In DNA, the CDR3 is TGCAGTGCTAGATCCGACGGGAACTACGAGCAGTACTTC. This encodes CSARSDGNYEQYF.

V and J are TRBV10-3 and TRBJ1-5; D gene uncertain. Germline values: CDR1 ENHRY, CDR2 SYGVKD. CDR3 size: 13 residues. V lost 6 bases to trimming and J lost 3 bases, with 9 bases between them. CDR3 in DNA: TGTGCCATCAGGCCGGGGATCAATCAGCCCCAGCATTTT. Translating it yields CAIRPGINQPQHF.

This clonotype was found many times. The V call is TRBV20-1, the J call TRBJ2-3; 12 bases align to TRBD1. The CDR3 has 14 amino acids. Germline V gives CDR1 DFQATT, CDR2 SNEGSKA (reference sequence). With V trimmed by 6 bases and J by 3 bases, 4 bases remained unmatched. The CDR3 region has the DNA TGCAGTGCCAGGGACAGGGGGCGAACAGATACGCAGTATTTT. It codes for CSARDRGRTDTQYF.

The CDR3: CASRNRLIAGGYNEQFF. DNA of the CDR3: TGTGCCAGCAGGAACCGCCTTATAGCGGGGGGATACAATGAGCAGTTCTTC. The chain recombines TRBV28 with TRBJ2-1; 10 bases match TRBD2. Germline lookup yields CDR1 MDHEN and CDR2 SYDVKM. V shed 6 bases, J shed 4 bases, and the junction held 12 bases outside the gene matches. The CDR3 runs to 17 residues. Supplemented by reference TRBV28 and TRBJ2-1, the full variable domain reads DVKVTQSSRYLVKRTGEKVFLECVQDMDHENMFWYRQDPGLGLRLIYFSYDVKMKEKGDIPEGYSVSREKKERFSLILESASTNQTSMYLCASRNRLIAGGYNEQFFGPGTRLTVL.

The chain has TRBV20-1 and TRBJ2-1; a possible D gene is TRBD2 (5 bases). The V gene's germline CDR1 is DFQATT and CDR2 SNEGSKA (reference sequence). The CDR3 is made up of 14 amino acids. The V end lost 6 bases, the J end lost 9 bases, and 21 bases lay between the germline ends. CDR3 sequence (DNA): TGCAGTGCACGTACTGGCGGGCCGTTCGGTGAGCAGTTCTTC. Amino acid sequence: CSARTGGPFGEQFF.